This entry lists 28 T cell receptor beta chains sequenced from one sample in a study of OX40 agonist ivuxolimab in advanced cancers. Method: immunoSEQ multiplex PCR; TCRdb's copy keeps in-frame clones and lacks some. The table lists 30,000 to 35,000 clones, roughly 85% of them singletons. Source: CD4+ or CD8+ T cells sorted from blood, taken in a trial of the OX40 agonist ivuxolimab. These receptor sequences come from an adult with an advanced solid tumor such as melanoma, head and neck, liver or kidney cancer.

This clone came up once. This chain uses TRBV5-1 with TRBJ2-7, with 8 bases identical to TRBD1. Germline-derived CDR1 and CDR2 are SGHRS and YFSETQ. CDR3 size: 16 residues. Trimming at V came to 2 bases and at J to 0 bases, leaving 7 bases not matched to a gene. CDR3 sequence (DNA): TGCGCCAGCAGCTTCCCTCAGGGGGCCCTCTCCTACGAGCAGTACTTC. Protein: CASSFPQGALSYEQYF.

This clone was seen more than once but under ten times. The rearrangement joins TRBV6-5 to TRBJ2-1; possibly TRBD2 for D (6 bases). Germline lookup yields CDR1 MNHEY and CDR2 SVGAGI. Between the trimmed V and J ends, which lost 5 bases and 0 bases, there was a span of 11 bases. The CDR3 is 15 residues long. The chain's CDR3 is CASSAGRPSYNEQFF. The CDR3 DNA reads as TGTGCCAGCAGTGCGGGACGGCCCTCCTACAATGAGCAGTTCTTC.

The chain employs TRBV10-1 and TRBJ2-1; the match to TRBD2 covers 8 bases. The CDR3 totals 15 residues. Germline CDR1 is WNHNN and CDR2 is SYGVQD (reference sequence). V lost 3 bases to trimming and J lost 6 bases; unmatched junction nucleotides: 7. CDR3 residues: CASSDVAGRGNEQFF. The CDR3 DNA sequence: TGCGCCAGCAGTGATGTAGCGGGACGTGGCAATGAGCAGTTCTTC.

The chain links TRBV9 to TRBJ2-1; 8 bases agree with TRBD2. The junction had 3 bases not matched to a gene; V was cut back by 0 bases and J by 7 bases. Germline V gene lookup returns CDR1 SGDLS and CDR2 YYNGEE. The CDR3 is 14 residues long. CDR3 DNA sequence: TGTGCCAGCAGCGTAGGGGGACTAGTTAATGAGCAGTTCTTC. Its translation: CASSVGGLVNEQFF.

This clone was recorded a few times. This chain uses TRBV12-2 with TRBJ1-5. TRBV12-2 is listed as a pseudogene. The CDR3 covers 15 residues. The CDR3 region has the DNA TGTGCAAGTCGCCGCGCGGGGACCAGCAATCAGCCCCAGCATTTT. Translating gives CASRRAGTSNQPQHF.

The chain joins TRBV7-6 to TRBJ2-3; D is ambiguous. The CDR3 is 14 amino acids. Germline CDR1 SGHVS, CDR2 FNYEAQ. Trimming shortened V by 1 base and J by 6 bases, and 11 bases separated the two germline ends. The DNA of the CDR3 is TGTGCCAGCAGCTTAGTGGCCCCTGGGGATACGCAGTATTTT. Translated, it gives CASSLVAPGDTQYF.

The chain couples TRBV4-2 to TRBJ2-1; D remains unclear. This CDR3 contains 13 residues. Per the germline V gene, CDR1 is LGHNA and CDR2 is YNFKEQ. The V end was cut by 1 base, the J end by 5 bases, with 6 bases between. This CDR3 is CASSQVGDNEQFF. The CDR3, as DNA: TGTGCCAGCAGCCAAGTAGGTGACAATGAGCAGTTCTTC.

The gene calls are TRBV29-1 and TRBJ1-1; a possible D gene is TRBD1 (5 bases). Germline lookup yields CDR1 SQVTM and CDR2 ANQGSEA. The CDR3 is made up of 14 amino acids. Trimming left V 1 base short and J 3 bases short, with 12 bases between. For the CDR3, the DNA is TGCAGCGTTGAAGGAGGGGAGGAGTACACTGAAGCTTTCTTT. Its translation: CSVEGGEEYTEAFF. Based on the CDR3 plus reference TRBV29-1 and TRBJ1-1, the full variable domain is SAVISQKPSRDICQRGTSLTIQCQVDSQVTMMFWYRQQPGQSLTLIATANQGSEATYESGFVIDKFPISRPNLTFSTLTVSNMSPEDSSIYLCSVEGGEEYTEAFFGQGTRLTVV.

The chain recombines TRBV15 with TRBJ1-1; the D gene is possibly TRBD1 (6 bases). The CDR3 contains 11 residues. Germline V lookup: CDR1 LNHNV, CDR2 YYDKDF (reference sequence). DNA of the CDR3: TGTGGAAACACCGGGGGCGGTGAAGCTTTCTTT. Translation: CGNTGGGEAFF.

The chain couples TRBV4-3 to TRBJ1-3; D is perhaps TRBD1 (5 bases). There are 15 residues in the CDR3. Germline V gene sequence: CDR1 LGHNA, CDR2 YSLEER. The V end lost 4 bases, the J end lost 1 base, and 11 bases lay between the germline ends. This chain's CDR3 is CASSPGTESGNTIYF. As DNA, the CDR3 is TGCGCCAGCAGCCCCGGGACCGAATCTGGAAACACCATATATTTT.

The chain employs TRBV7-8 and TRBJ2-1; TRBD2 matches at 12 bases. Germline-derived CDR1 and CDR2 are SGHVS and FQNEAQ. V shed 7 bases, J shed 6 bases, and the junction held 22 bases outside the gene matches. This CDR3 region has 20 residues. The CDR3 region has the DNA TGTGCCAGCATTAACGGACTAGCGGGGCCACAACTAGGCCAGGCCAATGAGCAGTTCTTC. Translated, it gives CASINGLAGPQLGQANEQFF.

Here the CDR3 reads CTSSQVYHVGEKLFF. Written as DNA, the CDR3 is TGCACCAGCAGCCAAGTGTACCATGTGGGTGAAAAACTGTTTTTT. The rearrangement uses TRBV1 and TRBJ1-4. TRBV1 is marked as a pseudogene. This CDR3 has 15 amino acids.

The chain links TRBV27 to TRBJ2-7; no firm D call. Germline V gene lookup returns CDR1 MNHEY and CDR2 SMNVEV (reference sequence). V was trimmed by 3 bases and J by 7 bases, leaving 16 bases between them. This CDR3 has 14 residues. CDR3 loop: CASSFGVALSEQYF. The CDR3 DNA sequence: TGTGCCAGCAGTTTTGGGGTCGCTCTATCAGAGCAGTACTTC.

This clone is medium-sized (0.01 to 0.1%). The rearrangement uses TRBV7-9 and TRBJ1-2, with D unclear. The CDR3 spans 14 residues. The germline gives CDR1 SEHNR, CDR2 FQNEAQ (reference sequence). V was cut by 3 bases and J by 2 bases, with 10 bases left in between. CDR3 nucleotide sequence: TGTGCCAGCAGCTTCGCGATGGCGAACTATGGCTACACCTTC. Its translation: CASSFAMANYGYTF.

CDR3 nucleotide sequence: TGTGCCAGCAGTATCGGGACACTTAACGGGTACGAGCAGTACTTC. This sequence encodes CASSIGTLNGYEQYF. The rearrangement uses TRBV7-9 and TRBJ2-7; possible D gene TRBD1, 6 bases. Germline CDR1 reads SEHNR; CDR2 reads FQNEAQ (reference sequence). The CDR3 extends over 15 amino acids. V was cut by 6 bases and J by 4 bases, with 19 bases left in between.

This chain joins TRBV6-4 and TRBJ2-1; D might be TRBD2 (5 bases). CDR1 and CDR2 (germline): MRHNA, SNTAGT. Trimming left V 4 bases short and J 6 bases short, with 10 bases between. The CDR3 contains 13 residues. This CDR3 is CASSVLGGNEQFF. As DNA, the CDR3 is TGTGCCAGCAGTGTTCTTGGAGGCAATGAGCAGTTCTTC.

This clone was counted once. The chain recombines TRBV6-5 with TRBJ1-2; D gene unclear. The CDR3 runs 14 residues. Germline V CDR1 and CDR2: MNHEY, SVGAGI. The germline V and J ends were trimmed by 5 bases and 2 bases, with 12 bases remaining between them. CDR3 sequence reads: CASSEIKGNYGYTF. The CDR3 DNA follows: TGTGCCAGCAGTGAAATAAAAGGGAACTATGGCTACACCTTC.

The V and J genes are TRBV21-1 and TRBJ2-3. TRBV21-1 is a documented pseudogene. This CDR3 comprises 17 residues. DNA for the CDR3: TGTGCCAGCAGCAAAGACCCGGGGACCTCATTAACAGATACGCAGTATTTT. Translating gives CASSKDPGTSLTDTQYF.

The chain links TRBV5-4 to TRBJ2-5; TRBD1 matches at 9 bases. Germline CDR1 SGHNT, CDR2 YYREEE (reference sequence). V lost 3 bases, J lost 5 bases, and 8 bases stayed unmatched. CDR3 length: 15 residues. The CDR3 DNA reads TGTGCCAGCAGCTCACAACAGGGGGCCGCTGAGACCCAGTACTTC. Translated, it gives CASSSQQGAAETQYF.

CDR3 nucleotide sequence: TGTGCCAGCAGCCCTAACTCCGTGGAGACCCAGTACTTC. It yields the protein CASSPNSVETQYF. The chain recombines TRBV7-9 with TRBJ2-5; D is uncertain. The CDR3 has 13 amino acids. With 5 bases removed from V and 5 bases from J, the gap between germline ends came to 12 bases. CDR1 SEHNR and CDR2 FQNEAQ come from the germline V gene (reference sequence).

J is TRBJ1-2 and V is TRBV6-4; a possible D gene is TRBD1 (6 bases). V was trimmed by 3 bases and J by 7 bases, leaving 15 bases between them. Germline-derived CDR1 and CDR2 are MRHNA and SNTAGT. The CDR3 runs to 14 residues. The CDR3 DNA reads TGTGCCAGCAGTGAGGGGGGCGGACCTGGTGGCTACACCTTC. It codes for CASSEGGGPGGYTF.

This clone was counted a few times. The chain joins TRBV4-2 to TRBJ1-4, with D maybe TRBD1 (5 bases). V lost 1 base and J 8 bases, leaving 11 bases between the germline ends. The germline gives CDR1 LGHNA, CDR2 YNFKEQ. This CDR3 comprises 14 residues. The CDR3 is CASSQAVGGEKLFF. CDR3 nucleotide sequence: TGTGCCAGCAGCCAAGCTGTCGGGGGGGAAAAACTGTTTTTT.

This clone came up a few times. This chain uses TRBV30 with TRBJ1-1; D is undetermined. V lost 0 bases, J lost 5 bases, and 4 bases lay in between. Germline V gives CDR1 GTSNPN, CDR2 SVGIG (reference sequence). The CDR3 length is 11 residues. CDR3 in amino acids: CAWSVGTEAFF. CDR3 DNA: TGTGCCTGGAGTGTAGGAACTGAAGCTTTCTTT.

Written as DNA, the CDR3 is TGTGCCAGCAGCTGGGACGGGATTGACGTTAGCACAGATACGCAGTATTTT. Protein product: CASSWDGIDVSTDTQYF. The chain uses TRBV7-3 and TRBJ2-3; the D call may be TRBD1 or TRBD2 (5 bases each). The germline gives CDR1 SGHTA, CDR2 FQGTGA. The ends were cut back, 4 bases at V and 0 bases at J, with 17 bases in the middle. The CDR3 is made up of 17 amino acids.

The chain is built from TRBV6-4 and TRBJ2-2; the match to TRBD2 covers 9 bases. CDR3 length: 14 amino acids. V dropped 4 bases and J dropped 3; count of bases not matched to a gene: 0. Germline V gives CDR1 MRHNA, CDR2 SNTAGT. The CDR3 loop reads CASSASGDTGELFF. The CDR3, as DNA: TGTGCCAGCAGTGCTAGCGGGGACACCGGGGAGCTGTTTTTT.

The gene calls are TRBV5-6 and TRBJ2-2; 9 bases agree with TRBD2. Per the germline V gene, CDR1 is SGHDT and CDR2 is YYEEEE. This CDR3 contains 16 residues. The V segment lost 4 bases and the J segment 7 bases; nucleotides outside the gene matches: 11. CDR3 sequence reads: CASSVGPSGVGGELFF. Written as DNA, the CDR3 is TGTGCCAGCAGCGTGGGACCTAGCGGGGTTGGCGGGGAGCTGTTTTTT.

The CDR3 sequence is CASSFGGLANEQYF. For the CDR3, the DNA is TGTGCCAGCAGCTTCGGGGGACTAGCGAACGAGCAGTACTTC. This sequence joins TRBV7-9 and TRBJ2-7; 10 nucleotides match TRBD2. The CDR3 contains 14 residues. V lost 3 bases to trimming and J lost 5 bases; unmatched junction nucleotides: 4. Looked up from germline, CDR1 is SEHNR and CDR2 is FQNEAQ (reference sequence).

The chain employs TRBV2 and TRBJ2-7; no definite D call. This CDR3 contains 10 residues. The germline V and J ends were trimmed by 6 bases and 4 bases, with 4 bases remaining between them. Looked up from germline, CDR1 is SNHLY and CDR2 is FYNNEI. CDR3 bases: TGTGCCAGCAGACTTTACGAGCAGTACTTC. It is translated as CASRLYEQYF.